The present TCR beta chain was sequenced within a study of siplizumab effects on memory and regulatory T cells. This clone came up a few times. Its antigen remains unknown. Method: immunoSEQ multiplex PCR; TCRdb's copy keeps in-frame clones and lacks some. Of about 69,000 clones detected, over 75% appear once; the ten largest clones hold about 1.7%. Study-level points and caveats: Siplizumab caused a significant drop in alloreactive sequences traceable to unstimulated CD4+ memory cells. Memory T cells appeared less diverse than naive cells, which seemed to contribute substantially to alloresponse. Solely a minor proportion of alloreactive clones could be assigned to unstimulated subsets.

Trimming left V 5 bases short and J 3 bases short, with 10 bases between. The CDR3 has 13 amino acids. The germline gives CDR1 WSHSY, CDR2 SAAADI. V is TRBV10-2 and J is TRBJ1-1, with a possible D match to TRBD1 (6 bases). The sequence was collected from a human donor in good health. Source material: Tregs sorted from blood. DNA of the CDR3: TGCGCCAGCAGTTGGGACACCTACACTGAAGCTTTCTTT. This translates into CASSWDTYTEAFF.